The 27 T cell receptor beta chains given below trace back to one sample, sequenced in a study of post-analysis software for immune sequencing data (dated by TCRdb to between 2014 and 2017). The time point label for this specimen denotes: second blood draw from one MS patient after hematopoietic stem cell transplantation. Library preparation used PCR. Sequencing relied on an Illumina HiSeq 2500. To reduce PCR and sequencing biases, unique molecular identifiers were built into the TCR beta cDNA libraries. In TCRdb, the public reads were trimmed at Q25 with fastp and aligned with MiXCR, with productive beta chains retained. All rows with the same CDR3 protein become a single entry with the most common DNA and genes. The sample data list about 160,000 distinct CDR3 sequences, and about 34% of these were observed just once. The ten most abundant clones make up 25% to 30% of the sample. The sequenced sample was blood, obtained after autologous hematopoietic stem cell transplantation. Receptors originate from a girl aged 10 to 17 with multiple sclerosis. Donor details come from another sample of the same person, matched by shared clones.

The chain is built from TRBV20-1 and TRBJ1-1, with 7 bases lining up with TRBD1. Germline V gives CDR1 DFQATT, CDR2 SNEGSKA (reference sequence). Trimming removed 4 bases from V and 0 bases from J; junction bases left unmatched: 11. CDR3 size: 16 residues. As DNA, the CDR3 is TGCAGTGCTAAATTCAGGGACAGAAGAATGAACACTGAAGCTTTCTTT. It translates to CSAKFRDRRMNTEAFF.

The gene calls are TRBV28 and TRBJ1-5, with 7 bases fitting TRBD1. Looked up from germline, CDR1 is MDHEN and CDR2 is SYDVKM. The CDR3 spans 17 residues. J lost 3 bases, V lost 2 bases, and 10 bases had no gene match. CDR3 sequence reads: CASSLAHGRGLNQPQHF. In nucleotides, the CDR3 is TGTGCCAGCAGTTTAGCCCACGGGAGGGGGCTCAATCAGCCCCAGCATTTT.

The chain is built from TRBV13 and TRBJ1-1, with TRBD1 identical over 7 bases. V lost 7 bases and J lost 3; bases outside the gene matches: 8. CDR1 is PRHDT and CDR2 is FYEKMQ in the germline V gene (reference sequence). There are 14 residues in the CDR3. The CDR3 coding sequence is TGTGCCAGCACCCTGGACAGGTGGCACACTGAAGCTTTCTTT. This encodes CASTLDRWHTEAFF.

This clonotype occurred a few times. The V call is TRBV6-4, the J call TRBJ2-1; 8 bases map to TRBD1. The CDR3 spans 13 residues. Germline CDR1 is MRHNA and CDR2 is SNTAGT. Trimming took 5 bases from V and 7 from J; bases not matched to a gene: 4. This CDR3 reads CASSPDRENEQFF. Written as DNA, the CDR3 is TGTGCCAGCAGTCCGGACAGGGAGAATGAGCAGTTCTTC.

This clonotype was observed a handful of times. V and J are TRBV5-1 and TRBJ1-1; the match to TRBD1 covers 7 bases. The germline gives CDR1 SGHRS, CDR2 YFSETQ. Unmatched junction bases numbered 6, after V lost 4 bases and J lost 0 bases. The CDR3 runs to 15 residues. The CDR3, as DNA: TGCGCCAGCAGCCCGGGACAGAGGATGAACACTGAAGCTTTCTTT. It specifies CASSPGQRMNTEAFF.

The chain employs TRBV20-1 and TRBJ2-7; TRBD2 matches at 9 bases. The end of the DNA aligns better with TRBJ2-5, so the J call may be wrong. Germline V CDR1 and CDR2: DFQATT, SNEGSKA (reference sequence). CDR3 size: 14 residues. CDR3 protein: CSARERGGPLTQYF. CDR3 coding DNA: TGCAGTGCTAGAGAGCGGGGGGGCCCTTTGACCCAGTACTTC.

The chain couples TRBV12-3 or TRBV12-4 to TRBJ2-7, with 9 bases lining up with TRBD1. This CDR3 region has 14 residues. The junction had 8 bases not matched to a gene; V was cut back by 6 bases and J by 5 bases. The CDR3 protein is CASRQRDRVHEQYF. The CDR3 region has the DNA TGTGCCAGCAGACAACGGGACAGGGTACACGAGCAGTACTTC.

In its sample, this clonotype was seen a few times. This chain links TRBV6-5 with TRBJ2-5; D is undetermined. The CDR3 extends over 11 amino acids. Germline V CDR1 and CDR2: MNHEY, SVGAGI. Deletions cut 7 bases from V and 5 bases from J, with 8 bases between. CDR3 sequence: CASTAGETQYF. The CDR3, as DNA: TGTGCCAGCACAGCTGGGGAGACCCAGTACTTC.

As regards this clonotype: This may arise from a read error, as a much more abundant clone is one base away. The chain's CDR3 is CSAQDRLNYGYTF. The CDR3 DNA reads as TGCAGCGCCCAGGACAGGCTAAACTATGGCTACACCTTC. The V and J genes are TRBV29-1 and TRBJ1-2, with 7 bases that match TRBD1. The CDR3 sequence is 13 residues long. Per the germline V gene, CDR1 is SQVTM and CDR2 is ANQGSEA. The ends lost 7 bases at V and 2 bases at J; junction bases unmatched: 7.

The rearrangement joins TRBV13 to TRBJ2-7; D possibly corresponds to TRBD2 (7 bases). CDR3 length: 15 amino acids. Germline CDR1 and CDR2: PRHDT and FYEKMQ (reference sequence). V lost 5 bases to trimming and J lost 3 bases, with 17 bases between them. CDR3 nucleotides: TGTGCCAGCAGCCCCCGGGGGGCTCCCTTCTACGAGCAGTACTTC. It is translated as CASSPRGAPFYEQYF.

This chain links TRBV6-5 with TRBJ2-7, with 7 bases that match TRBD2. CDR3 length: 14 amino acids. Germline assignment: CDR1 MNHEY and CDR2 SVGAGI. The V segment lost 0 bases and the J segment 7 bases; nucleotides outside the gene matches: 6. In DNA, the CDR3 is TGTGCCAGCAGTTACTCGGGAGGGAACGGTGAGCAGTACTTC. Translating gives CASSYSGGNGEQYF.

The chain recombines TRBV24-1 with TRBJ2-1; TRBD1 matches at 11 bases. This CDR3 is built from 16 residues. From germline, CDR1 is KGHDR and CDR2 SFDVKD. Trimming cost V 0 bases and J 8 bases; bases outside gene matches: 5. The CDR3 sequence is CATSDLPGQGADEQFF. The CDR3 DNA sequence: TGTGCCACCAGTGATTTGCCCGGACAGGGGGCCGATGAGCAGTTCTTC.

This clonotype was seen only a few times. CDR3: CASSLAGLAGGEQFF. Here the CDR3 DNA reads TGTGCCAGCAGCTTAGCGGGACTAGCGGGAGGTGAGCAGTTCTTC. The rearrangement joins TRBV11-1 to TRBJ2-1; TRBD2 matches at 15 bases. Germline values: CDR1 SGHAT, CDR2 FQDESV (reference sequence). The CDR3 covers 15 residues. Trimming at V came to 0 bases and at J to 9 bases, leaving 0 bases not matched to a gene.

This clonotype has only a few counts. The V call is TRBV12-3 or TRBV12-4, the J call TRBJ1-6, with unresolved D. CDR3 size: 14 residues. V was clipped by 5 bases and J by 6 bases, with 11 bases between them. The CDR3 loop is CASSNRVLNSPLHF. For the CDR3, the DNA is TGTGCCAGCAGTAACCGGGTCCTTAATTCACCCCTCCACTTT.

The V call is TRBV12-3 or TRBV12-4, the J call TRBJ2-1; 11 nucleotides line up with TRBD2. The junction had 8 bases not matched to a gene; V was cut back by 3 bases and J by 10 bases. The CDR3 spans 15 residues. CDR3 protein: CASSFSASGRSEQFF. CDR3 DNA sequence: TGTGCCAGCAGTTTTTCAGCTAGCGGGAGGAGCGAGCAGTTCTTC.

The genes are TRBV7-3 and TRBJ2-4; no reliable D call. The DNA end is a closer match to TRBJ2-7, so the J assignment may be wrong. This CDR3 has 13 residues. Germline assignment: CDR1 SGHTA and CDR2 FQGTGA. The CDR3 nucleotides read TGTGCCAGCAGCTTCTTGCCGTTGGGCGAGCAGTACTTC. Translating it yields CASSFLPLGEQYF.

The chain links TRBV12-3 or TRBV12-4 to TRBJ2-7; 10 bases agree with TRBD1. The CDR3 sequence is 13 residues long. The J segment lost 4 bases and the V segment lost 6 bases, leaving 3 bases of the junction unmatched. The CDR3 sequence is CASRWTGGYEQYF. DNA for the CDR3: TGTGCCAGCAGGTGGACAGGGGGTTACGAGCAGTACTTC.

The rearrangement links TRBV20-1 to TRBJ2-7; 9 nucleotides line up with TRBD1. This CDR3 has 11 amino acids. The junction had 4 bases not matched to a gene; V was cut back by 7 bases and J by 6 bases. Germline V gives CDR1 DFQATT, CDR2 SNEGSKA (reference sequence). The CDR3 protein is CSVGTGPEQYF. In DNA form, the CDR3 reads TGCAGTGTAGGGACAGGGCCCGAGCAGTACTTC.

V is TRBV11-1 and J is TRBJ2-3; the D gene is possibly TRBD1 (7 bases). The V end was cut by 6 bases, the J end by 11 bases, with 24 bases between. The germline V gene encodes CDR1 SGHAT and CDR2 FQDESV (reference sequence). The CDR3 consists of 15 residues. This chain's CDR3 is CASSGGGTATPKQYF. CDR3 DNA: TGTGCCAGCAGTGGAGGGGGGACAGCAACCCCGAAGCAGTATTTT.

The rearrangement joins TRBV28 to TRBJ1-2; D is uncertain. V lost 9 bases, J lost 6 bases, and 11 bases lay in between. This CDR3 spans 11 amino acids. From germline, CDR1 is MDHEN and CDR2 SYDVKM. DNA of the CDR3: TGTGCCAGTAGCGAGCGGCATGGCTACACCTTC. As protein: CASSERHGYTF.

V is TRBV4-2 and J is TRBJ2-1, with D perhaps matching TRBD1 (5 bases). Germline CDR1 reads LGHNA; CDR2 reads YNFKEQ. The CDR3 is 19 residues long. V was clipped by 0 bases and J by 5 bases, with 23 bases between them. The CDR3, as DNA: TGTGCCAGCAGCCAAGATCTAGGGGCGGTAGGTTTTGGGGACAATGAGCAGTTCTTC. Protein: CASSQDLGAVGFGDNEQFF.

This clonotype has only a few counts. This chain links TRBV14 with TRBJ1-3, with no clear D. CDR1 and CDR2 from the germline V gene are SGHDN and FVKESK. There are 17 residues in the CDR3. Trimming left V 3 bases short and J 0 bases short, with 15 bases between. CDR3 coding DNA: TGTGCCAGCAGCCAGATCATGGATCCCTTCTCTGGAAACACCATATATTTT. Protein: CASSQIMDPFSGNTIYF.

The chain combines TRBV29-1 with TRBJ2-5, with D unclear. This CDR3 has 15 amino acids. Deletions cut 3 bases from V and 2 bases from J, with 16 bases between. The V gene's germline CDR1 is SQVTM and CDR2 ANQGSEA. In nucleotides, the CDR3 is TGCAGCGTTGATGAGGAGTTGTTGTGGCAAGAGACCCAGTACTTC. It encodes CSVDEELLWQETQYF. The complete variable domain, with remaining parts taken from reference TRBV29-1 and TRBJ2-5, reads SAVISQKPSRDICQRGTSLTIQCQVDSQVTMMFWYRQQPGQSLTLIATANQGSEATYESGFVIDKFPISRPNLTFSTLTVSNMSPEDSSIYLCSVDEELLWQETQYFGPGTRLLVL.

In this sample, this clonotype turned up many times. J is TRBJ1-1 and V is TRBV6-2 or TRBV6-3; D is ambiguous. The CDR3 is 11 residues long. The V gene lost 8 bases and the J gene lost 8 bases, with 12 bases spanning the gap. Germline V gives CDR1 MNHEY, CDR2 SVGEGT. CDR3 protein: CASRTGWEAFF. The DNA of the CDR3 is TGTGCCAGCCGGACCGGGTGGGAAGCTTTCTTT.

The genes are TRBV12-3 or TRBV12-4 and TRBJ1-5, with a possible D match to TRBD1 (6 bases). This CDR3 is 16 amino acids long. V was trimmed by 3 bases and J by 1 base, leaving 13 bases between them. The CDR3 loop is CASSFRGERSNQPQHF. CDR3 nucleotide sequence: TGTGCCAGCAGTTTCAGGGGCGAGAGGAGCAATCAGCCCCAGCATTTT.

This clonotype was counted many times. The chain uses TRBV29-1 and TRBJ2-7; possibly TRBD1 or TRBD2 for D (6 bases each). The germline V gene encodes CDR1 SQVTM and CDR2 ANQGSEA. V lost 6 bases to trimming and J lost 0 bases, with 12 bases between them. This CDR3 spans 13 amino acids. The CDR3 protein is CSVTWGASYEQYF. The DNA of the CDR3 is TGCAGCGTAACTTGGGGGGCCTCCTACGAGCAGTACTTC.

This clonotype occurred a few times. CDR3 nucleotide sequence: TGCAGTGCTAGAGGGACAGGGGATGGTGAGCAGTTCTTC. It is translated as CSARGTGDGEQFF. The rearrangement joins TRBV20-1 to TRBJ2-1; 9 bases map to TRBD1. V was pared by 1 base and J by 9 bases, with 4 bases of the junction left unmatched. CDR1 is DFQATT, CDR2 SNEGSKA, per germline (reference sequence). The CDR3 extends over 13 amino acids.